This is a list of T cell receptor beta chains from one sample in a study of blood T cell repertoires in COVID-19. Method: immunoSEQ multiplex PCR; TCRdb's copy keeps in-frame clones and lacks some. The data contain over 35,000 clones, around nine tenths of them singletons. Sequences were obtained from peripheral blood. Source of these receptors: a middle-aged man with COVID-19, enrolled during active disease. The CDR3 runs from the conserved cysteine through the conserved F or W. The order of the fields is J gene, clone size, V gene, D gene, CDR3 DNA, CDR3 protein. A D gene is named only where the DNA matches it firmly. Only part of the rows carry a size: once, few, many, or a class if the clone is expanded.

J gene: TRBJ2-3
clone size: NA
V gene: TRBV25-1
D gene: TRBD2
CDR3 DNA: TGTGCCAGCAGAACACTAGCGGATAACACAGATACGCAGTATTTT
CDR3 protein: CASRTLADNTDTQYF

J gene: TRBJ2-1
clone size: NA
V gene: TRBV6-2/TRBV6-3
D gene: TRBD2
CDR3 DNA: TGTGCCAGCAGTCATGCTCTAGCGGGAGTTTCGAGCAATGAGCAGTTCTTC
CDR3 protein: CASSHALAGVSSNEQFF

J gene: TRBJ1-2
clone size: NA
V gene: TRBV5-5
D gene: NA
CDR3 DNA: TGTGCCAGCAGCTTGGAGGGGGAAGGACTTGGCTACACCTTC
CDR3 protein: CASSLEGEGLGYTF

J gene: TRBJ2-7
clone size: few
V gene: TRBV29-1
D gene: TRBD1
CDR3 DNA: TGCAGCGTTGGAGGACAGGGCCTCTCCTACGAGCAGTACTTC
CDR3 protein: CSVGGQGLSYEQYF

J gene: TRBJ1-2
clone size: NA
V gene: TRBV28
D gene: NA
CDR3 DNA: TGTGCCAGCAGTCCTGCCCCTCATGCGTCCTATGGCTACACCTTC
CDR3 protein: CASSPAPHASYGYTF

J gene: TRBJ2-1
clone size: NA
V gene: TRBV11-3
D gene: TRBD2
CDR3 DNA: TGTGCCAGCAGCTTAGGGACTGGTGCGGGACTAGCGGGGAATGAGCAGTTCTTC
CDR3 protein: CASSLGTGAGLAGNEQFF

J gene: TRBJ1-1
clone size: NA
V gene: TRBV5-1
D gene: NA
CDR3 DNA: TGCGCCAGCAGGACAGATATGAACACTGAAGCTTTCTTT
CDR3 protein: CASRTDMNTEAFF

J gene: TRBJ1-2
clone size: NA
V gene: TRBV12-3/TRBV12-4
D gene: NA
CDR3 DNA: TGTGCCAGCAGTTTAGGGGGGCTCGGCTACACCTTC
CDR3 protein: CASSLGGLGYTF

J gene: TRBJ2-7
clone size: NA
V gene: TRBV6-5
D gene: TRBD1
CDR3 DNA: TGTGCCAGCAGTTCCACAGGGGGCGCCTACGAGCAGTACTTC
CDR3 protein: CASSSTGGAYEQYF

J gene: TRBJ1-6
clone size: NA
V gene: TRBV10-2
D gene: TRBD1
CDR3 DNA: TGCGCCAGCAGGGACAGGAATTCACCCCTCCACTTT
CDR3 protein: CASRDRNSPLHF

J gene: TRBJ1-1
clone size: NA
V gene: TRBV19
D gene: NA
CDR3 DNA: TGTGCCAGTCGCCCCCGGGGGGGCGGCACTGAAGCTTTCTTT
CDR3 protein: CASRPRGGGTEAFF

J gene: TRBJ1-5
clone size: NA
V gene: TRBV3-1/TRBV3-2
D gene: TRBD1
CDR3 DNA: TGTGCCAGCAGCCCCGGGACAGGGGGTCCCAATCAGCCCCAGCATTTT
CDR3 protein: CASSPGTGGPNQPQHF

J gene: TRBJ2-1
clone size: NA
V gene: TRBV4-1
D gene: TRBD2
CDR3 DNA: TGCGCCAGCAGCCAAGGGACTAGCGGGACTGGTGAGCAGTTCTTC
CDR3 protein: CASSQGTSGTGEQFF

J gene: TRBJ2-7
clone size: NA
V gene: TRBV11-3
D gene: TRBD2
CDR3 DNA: TGTGCCAGCAGCCTAGCGGGGGCGGGCGGGGGCTCCTACGAGCAGTACTTC
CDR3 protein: CASSLAGAGGGSYEQYF

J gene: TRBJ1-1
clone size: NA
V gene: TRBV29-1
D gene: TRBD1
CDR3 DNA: TGCAGCGTTTCCACAGGGGTGAACACTGAAGCTTTCTTT
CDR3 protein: CSVSTGVNTEAFF

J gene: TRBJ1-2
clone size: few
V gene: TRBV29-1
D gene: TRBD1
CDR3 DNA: TGCAGCGTCGAGGACAGGGGGCGCGGGTATGGCTACACCTTC
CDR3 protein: CSVEDRGRGYGYTF

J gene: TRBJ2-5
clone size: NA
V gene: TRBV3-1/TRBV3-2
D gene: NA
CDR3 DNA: TGTGCCAGCAGCCAAGATTCAGGGCTACGGGAGACCCAGTACTTC
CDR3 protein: CASSQDSGLRETQYF

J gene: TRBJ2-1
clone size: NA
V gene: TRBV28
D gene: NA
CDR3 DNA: TGTGCCAGCGGCACCAATGAGCAGTTCTTC
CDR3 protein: CASGTNEQFF

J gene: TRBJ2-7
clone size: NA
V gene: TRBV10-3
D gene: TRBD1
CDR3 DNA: TGTGCCATCAGTGAGGGACAGGGGGCAGCCTACGAGCAGTACTTC
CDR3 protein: CAISEGQGAAYEQYF

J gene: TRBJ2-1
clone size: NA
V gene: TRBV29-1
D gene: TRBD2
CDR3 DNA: TGCAGCGTTGAGGGACTAGCGGGAGCACAAACCGGTGAGCAGTTCTTC
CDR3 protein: CSVEGLAGAQTGEQFF

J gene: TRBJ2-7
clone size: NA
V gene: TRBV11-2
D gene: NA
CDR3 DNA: TGTGCCAGCAGTCGTAATATCTACGAGCAGTACTTC
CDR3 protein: CASSRNIYEQYF

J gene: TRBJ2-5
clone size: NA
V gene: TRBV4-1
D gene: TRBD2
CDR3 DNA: TGCGCCAGCAGCCAACTAGCGGGGACCGAGACCCAGTACTTC
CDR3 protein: CASSQLAGTETQYF

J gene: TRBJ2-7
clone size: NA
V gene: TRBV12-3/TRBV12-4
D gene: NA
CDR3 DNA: TGTGCCAGCAGTTTACTCCCGTACGAGCAGTACTTC
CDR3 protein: CASSLLPYEQYF

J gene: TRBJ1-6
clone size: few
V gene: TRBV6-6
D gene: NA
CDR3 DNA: TGTGCCAGCAGTTCGGGTCCCAATTCACCCCTCCACTTT
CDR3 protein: CASSSGPNSPLHF

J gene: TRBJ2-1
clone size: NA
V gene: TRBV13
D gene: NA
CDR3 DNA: TGTGCCAGCACCCTAGGGGGAGGCCCCTACAATGAGCAGTTCTTC
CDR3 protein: CASTLGGGPYNEQFF

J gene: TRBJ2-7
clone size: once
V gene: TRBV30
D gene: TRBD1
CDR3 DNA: TGTGCCTGGAGCCGGACAGGGGTCGAGCAGTACTTC
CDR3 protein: CAWSRTGVEQYF

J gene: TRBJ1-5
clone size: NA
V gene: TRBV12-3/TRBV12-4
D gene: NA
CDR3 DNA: TGTGCCAGCAGTTTGCGTAGTCAGCCCCAGCATTTT
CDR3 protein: CASSLRSQPQHF

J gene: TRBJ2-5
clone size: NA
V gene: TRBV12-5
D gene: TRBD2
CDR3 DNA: TGTGCTAGTGGTTTGGAAGGACTAGCGAAAGAGACCCAGTACTTC
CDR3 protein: CASGLEGLAKETQYF